The source of this T cell receptor (beta chain) is a study of cytomegalovirus exposure and HLA in healthy donors. Study-wide results and caveats: Overall, around 150 TCR beta chains were annotated as cytomegalovirus-associated.

Details on this clone: The antigen is not known.

Assay used: immunoSEQ multiplex PCR; TCRdb lists only in-frame clones, some missing. The sample consists of 250,000 or so clones, roughly 87% of them appearing once. The germline V and J ends were trimmed by 6 bases and 2 bases, with 14 bases remaining between them. Germline V lookup: CDR1 MNHNS, CDR2 SASEGT. The CDR3 is made up of 15 amino acids. The V call is TRBV6-1, the J call TRBJ1-5, with no clear D. The material sequenced was PBMCs. This receptor was taken from a man between 18 and 29 years old in good health and CMV-seropositive. The CDR3: CASRHGLFGNQPQHF. CDR3 DNA sequence: TGTGCCAGCAGGCATGGACTTTTTGGCAATCAGCCCCAGCATTTT.